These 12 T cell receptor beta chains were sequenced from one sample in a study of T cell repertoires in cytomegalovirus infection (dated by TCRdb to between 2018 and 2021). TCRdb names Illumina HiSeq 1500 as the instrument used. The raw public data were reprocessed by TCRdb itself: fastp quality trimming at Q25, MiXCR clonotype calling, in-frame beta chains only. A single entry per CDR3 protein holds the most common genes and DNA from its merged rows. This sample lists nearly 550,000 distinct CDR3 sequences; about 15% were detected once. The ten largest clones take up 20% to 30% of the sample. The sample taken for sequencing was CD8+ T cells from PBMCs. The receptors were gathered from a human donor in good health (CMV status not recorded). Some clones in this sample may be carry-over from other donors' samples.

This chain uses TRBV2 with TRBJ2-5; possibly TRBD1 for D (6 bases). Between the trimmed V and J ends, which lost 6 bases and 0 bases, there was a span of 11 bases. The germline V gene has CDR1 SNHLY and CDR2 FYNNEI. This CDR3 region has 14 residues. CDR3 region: CASRITGYQETQYF. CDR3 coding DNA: TGTGCCAGCAGGATCACAGGGTACCAAGAGACCCAGTACTTC.

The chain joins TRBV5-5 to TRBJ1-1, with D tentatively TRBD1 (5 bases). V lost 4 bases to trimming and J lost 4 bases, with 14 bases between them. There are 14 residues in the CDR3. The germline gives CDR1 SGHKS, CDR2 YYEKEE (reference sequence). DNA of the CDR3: TGTGCCAGCAGCCCAGGGTGGGCGGCCACTGAAGCTTTCTTT. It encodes CASSPGWAATEAFF.

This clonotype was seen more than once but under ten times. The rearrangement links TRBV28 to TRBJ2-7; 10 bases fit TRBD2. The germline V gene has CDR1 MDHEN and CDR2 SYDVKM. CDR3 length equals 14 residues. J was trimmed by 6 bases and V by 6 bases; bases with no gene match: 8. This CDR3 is CASSPQREGSEQYF. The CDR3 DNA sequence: TGTGCCAGCAGCCCCCAGCGGGAGGGATCCGAGCAGTACTTC. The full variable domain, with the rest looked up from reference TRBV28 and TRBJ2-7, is DVKVTQSSRYLVKRTGEKVFLECVQDMDHENMFWYRQDPGLGLRLIYFSYDVKMKEKGDIPEGYSVSREKKERFSLILESASTNQTSMYLCASSPQREGSEQYFGPGTRLTVT.

Written as DNA, the CDR3 is TGTGCCAGCAGTCCCTCACAGGTTAATCAGCCCCAGCATTTT. This sequence encodes CASSPSQVNQPQHF. This chain joins TRBV27 and TRBJ1-5, with a tentative D call TRBD1 (5 bases). Germline V gene lookup returns CDR1 MNHEY and CDR2 SMNVEV (reference sequence). CDR3 length: 14 residues. V was shortened by 5 bases and J by 4 bases, with 12 bases between the two germline ends.

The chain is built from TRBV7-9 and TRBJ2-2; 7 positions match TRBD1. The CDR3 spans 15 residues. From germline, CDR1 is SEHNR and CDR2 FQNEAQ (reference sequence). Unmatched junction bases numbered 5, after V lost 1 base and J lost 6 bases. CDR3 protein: CASSLVGTAAGELFF. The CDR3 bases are TGTGCCAGCAGCTTAGTCGGGACAGCGGCCGGGGAGCTGTTTTTT.

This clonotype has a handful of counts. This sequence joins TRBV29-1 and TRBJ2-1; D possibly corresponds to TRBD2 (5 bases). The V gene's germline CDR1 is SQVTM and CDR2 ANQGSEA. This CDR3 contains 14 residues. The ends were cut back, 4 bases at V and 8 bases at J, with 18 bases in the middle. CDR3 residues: CSVVGRGFLHEQFF. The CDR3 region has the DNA TGCAGCGTTGTAGGCCGGGGTTTCCTCCATGAGCAGTTCTTC.

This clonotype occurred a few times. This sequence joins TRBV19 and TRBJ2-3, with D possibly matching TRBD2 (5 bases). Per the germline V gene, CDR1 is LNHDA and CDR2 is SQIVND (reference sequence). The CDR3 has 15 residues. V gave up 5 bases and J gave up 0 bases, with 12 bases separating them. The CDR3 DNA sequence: TGTGCCAGTAGTTTGCTATGGGAGAGCACAGATACGCAGTATTTT. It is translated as CASSLLWESTDTQYF.

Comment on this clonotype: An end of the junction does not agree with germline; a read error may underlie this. The CDR3 DNA reads TGTGCCACAACAGTCCTTACGAACACTGAAGATTTCTTT. It codes for CATTVLTNTEDFF. This sequence joins TRBV19 and TRBJ1-1, with unresolved D. This CDR3 has 13 amino acids. Germline V lookup: CDR1 LNHDA, CDR2 SQIVND (reference sequence).

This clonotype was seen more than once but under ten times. CDR3 sequence: CASSSRDTRGHIQYF. The DNA of the CDR3 is TGTGCCAGCAGTTCCCGGGACACACGAGGGCACATTCAGTACTTC. The chain joins TRBV7-2 to TRBJ2-4, with D perhaps matching TRBD1 (6 bases). From germline, CDR1 is SGHTA and CDR2 FQGNSA. Trimming stripped 6 bases from V and 8 bases from J, with 20 bases between. The length of the CDR3 is 15 residues. Full variable domain (rest looked up from reference TRBV7-2 and TRBJ2-4): GAGVSQSPSNKVTEKGKDVELRCDPISGHTALYWYRQSLGQGLEFLIYFQGNSAPDKSGLPSDRFSAERTGGSVSTLTIQRTQQEDSAVYLCASSSRDTRGHIQYFGAGTRLSVL.

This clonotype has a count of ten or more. The CDR3 sequence: CASSQLSYDRGLDGYTF. The DNA for the CDR3 is TGTGCCAGCAGCCAACTATCGTACGACAGGGGGCTGGATGGCTACACCTTC. This chain joins TRBV7-6 and TRBJ1-2; 10 nucleotides agree with TRBD1. The CDR3 sequence is 17 residues long. CDR1 is SGHVS, CDR2 FNYEAQ, per germline. With V trimmed by 5 bases and J by 6 bases, 15 bases remained unmatched.

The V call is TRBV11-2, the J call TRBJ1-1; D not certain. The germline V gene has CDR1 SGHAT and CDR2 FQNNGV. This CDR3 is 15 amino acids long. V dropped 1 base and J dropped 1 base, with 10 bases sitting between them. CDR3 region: CASSLATAPNTEAFF. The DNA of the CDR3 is TGTGCCAGCAGCTTAGCCACCGCACCGAACACTGAAGCTTTCTTT.

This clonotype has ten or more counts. The CDR3 protein is CASTRAAHGYTF. The CDR3 nucleotides are TGTGCCAGCACCCGGGCCGCGCATGGCTACACCTTC. J is TRBJ1-2 and V is TRBV6-1, with D hard to call. Germline CDR1 reads MNHNS; CDR2 reads SASEGT. V dropped 7 bases and J dropped 6 bases, with 12 bases sitting between them. The CDR3 runs 12 residues.